These T cell receptor beta chains were read from a single sample in a study of CD8+ T cells in alopecia areata. Produced via immunoSEQ multiplex PCR; TCRdb's table is partial and in-frame only. Here the sample spans approximately 200,000 clones, around two fifths being singletons. This specimen consisted of CD4+ T cells sorted from blood, obtained around week 37, from a patient treated with tofacitinib. These receptors came from a human donor with alopecia areata. The CDR3 runs from the conserved cysteine through the conserved F or W. Fields, in order: clone size, V gene, D gene, J gene, CDR3 DNA, CDR3 protein. A D gene is named only where the DNA matches it firmly. Size tells how often a clone was seen (once, few, many) or the class of an expanded clone, and some rows leave it out.

.	TRBV19	TRBD1	TRBJ2-5	TGTGCCAGTAGTACTACAGGGGGTATTGGAGAGACCCAGTACTTC	CASSTTGGIGETQYF
.	TRBV11-2	.	TRBJ2-5	TGTGCCAGCAGCTTGGCCAGGCCAGAGACCCAGTACTTC	CASSLARPETQYF
.	TRBV10-3	.	TRBJ1-5	TGTGCCATCAAGGAGGGGGAAGGCAATCAGCCCCAGCATTTT	CAIKEGEGNQPQHF
few	TRBV7-2	.	TRBJ2-1	TGTGCCAGCAGCTTATGGGGTAGTGAGCAGTTCTTC	CASSLWGSEQFF
.	TRBV15	.	TRBJ2-5	TGTGCCACGAGGCAGGACACCGGAGATGCGTACCAAGAGACCCAGTACTTC	CATRQDTGDAYQETQYF
few	TRBV18	.	TRBJ1-1	TGTGCCAGCTCACCCTCCGATACGAACACTGAAGCTTTCTTT	CASSPSDTNTEAFF
.	TRBV7-8	TRBD1	TRBJ2-7	TGTGCCAGCAGTTACCTTCCGGGACAGGGGATATACGAGCAGTACTTC	CASSYLPGQGIYEQYF
.	TRBV30	.	TRBJ2-1	TGTGCCTGGAGTCCAGGGTCAGTCTACAATGAGCAGTTCTTC	CAWSPGSVYNEQFF
few	TRBV29-1	.	TRBJ1-2	TGCAGCGTTGTGGGGGGGGTAGGCTCGTCTAACTATGGCTACACCTTC	CSVVGGVGSSNYGYTF
once	TRBV7-2	TRBD1	TRBJ1-2	TGTGCCAGCAGCTTAGTGTCGCAGGGGGTTGTTGGCTACACCTTC	CASSLVSQGVVGYTF
.	TRBV30	.	TRBJ1-5	TGTGCCTGGAGGGGCACAAGCAATCAGCCCCAGCATTTT	CAWRGTSNQPQHF
few	TRBV19	TRBD1	TRBJ2-3	TGTGCCAGTAGGGGACAGGGTTCAGATACGCAGTATTTT	CASRGQGSDTQYF
.	TRBV7-3	TRBD1	TRBJ2-2	TGTGCCAGCAGATACCAGGGACAGGCCACCGGGGAGCTGTTTTTT	CASRYQGQATGELFF
.	TRBV29-1	.	TRBJ1-1	TGCACCTATCACTGGGGGGGGACTGAAGCTTTCTTT	CTYHWGGTEAFF
.	TRBV15	.	TRBJ2-1	TGTGCCACCAGCGGCGTTGGTCTAGGAAACTACAATGAGCAGTTCTTC	CATSGVGLGNYNEQFF
few	TRBV29-1	.	TRBJ2-2	TGCAGCGTTGGACCGGGCCGGGGCGGCACCGGGGAGCTGTTTTTT	CSVGPGRGGTGELFF
few	TRBV7-2	.	TRBJ2-5	TGTGCCAGCAGCTTAGTACGGGAGAGGCAAGAGACCCAGTACTTC	CASSLVRERQETQYF
few	TRBV5-1	TRBD1	TRBJ2-5	TGCGCCAGCAGCTTGGTCGGACAGGGGCAAGAGACCCAGTACTTC	CASSLVGQGQETQYF
.	TRBV4-2	.	TRBJ1-2	TGTGCCAGCAGCGCAGGAGGACCCAACTATGGCTACACCTTC	CASSAGGPNYGYTF
.	TRBV11-2	TRBD2	TRBJ2-7	TGCGCCAGCAGCCAAGATCTCGGACTAGAGGGCTACGAGCAGTACTTC	CASSQDLGLEGYEQYF
.	TRBV11-2	.	TRBJ2-6	TGTGCCAGCAGCTCTAGGCGGGTCGGGGGCTCCGGGGCCAACGTCCTGACTTTC	CASSSRRVGGSGANVLTF
.	TRBV19	TRBD1	TRBJ2-3	TGTGCCAGTTCCGAGGGACAGTTTCGTAGCACAGATACGCAGTATTTT	CASSEGQFRSTDTQYF
.	TRBV25-1	TRBD2	TRBJ2-7	TGTGCCAGCAGTGAATTGGCTAGCGGGGCCTACGAGCAGTACTTC	CASSELASGAYEQYF
few	TRBV7-9	TRBD2	TRBJ2-7	TGTGCCAGCAGCTCCTACTGGACTAGCGGCACATCCTACGAGCAGTACTTC	CASSSYWTSGTSYEQYF
.	TRBV11-2	TRBD1	TRBJ2-6	TGTGCCAGCAGCGGTGAGACAGGGGCCCGCTCTGGGGCCAACGTCCTGACTTTC	CASSGETGARSGANVLTF
.	TRBV29-1	.	TRBJ2-1	TGCAGCGTTGAGTTCTTGGGGTCTACCTACAATGAGCAGTTCTTC	CSVEFLGSTYNEQFF
.	TRBV4-1	.	TRBJ2-7	TGCGCCAGCAGCCAAGCTGGGCTGAGCTCCTACGAGCAGTACTTC	CASSQAGLSSYEQYF
.	TRBV29-1	.	TRBJ2-2	TGCAGCGTTGAGGGGGCCGGGGAGCTGTTTTTT	CSVEGAGELFF
.	TRBV20-1	.	TRBJ2-7	TGCAGTAGTGGGATAGTCCACGAGCAGTACTTC	CSSGIVHEQYF
.	TRBV7-9	.	TRBJ2-3	TGTGCCAGCAGCTTATCCCAGGGAATAGATACGCAGTATTTT	CASSLSQGIDTQYF
.	TRBV29-1	.	TRBJ1-1	TGCAGCGTTAGACCATCGGGGGACACTGAAGCTTTCTTT	CSVRPSGDTEAFF
.	TRBV6-5	.	TRBJ1-5	TGTGCCAGCAGCACACAGTTCGGTCAGCCCCAGCATTTT	CASSTQFGQPQHF
.	TRBV5-1	TRBD2	TRBJ2-7	TGCGCCAGCAGCTCCTGGACTAGCGGGAGGGGAGTCTCCTACGAGCAGTACTTC	CASSSWTSGRGVSYEQYF
.	TRBV30	.	TRBJ2-1	TGTGCCTGGAGTGTAGGGCGTGTTTTAATTGAGCAGTTCTTC	CAWSVGRVLIEQFF
.	TRBV12-5	TRBD1	TRBJ2-3	TGTGCTAGTGGCCCGACAGGGGTGGGCACAGATACGCAGTATTTT	CASGPTGVGTDTQYF
.	TRBV9	TRBD2	TRBJ2-1	TGTGCCAGCAGCGCGGGGACTAGCGGGAGACCAAACAATGAGCAGTTCTTC	CASSAGTSGRPNNEQFF
few	TRBV5-1	TRBD1	TRBJ2-5	TGCGCCAGCAGCTCAGGACAGGGTAGAGAGACCCAGTACTTC	CASSSGQGRETQYF
.	TRBV19	TRBD2	TRBJ2-2	TGTGCCAGTAGCCCAGATAGCGGGAGGACCGGGGAGCTGTTTTTT	CASSPDSGRTGELFF
.	TRBV10-1	.	TRBJ2-7	TGCGCCAGCAGGCAGGGCTACTTC	CASRQGYF
.	TRBV25-1	TRBD2	TRBJ2-3	TGTGCCAGCAGTGAATATCGGGGGGGAGTAACAGATACGCAGTATTTT	CASSEYRGGVTDTQYF
.	TRBV30	.	TRBJ1-2	TGTGCCTGGAGTCAGATCTATGGCTACACCTTC	CAWSQIYGYTF
few	TRBV19	TRBD1	TRBJ1-2	TGTGCCAGTAGCCTACGGGACAGATTCTACACCTTC	CASSLRDRFYTF
.	TRBV7-2	.	TRBJ2-7	TGTGCCAGCAGCCCCTCCCCGAGACAATACGAGCAGTACTTC	CASSPSPRQYEQYF
.	TRBV7-9	.	TRBJ2-7	TGTGCCAGCAGCTTAGAAGGGGGGAGCTCCTACGAGCAGTACTTC	CASSLEGGSSYEQYF
.	TRBV10-3	TRBD1	TRBJ2-7	TGTGCCATCAGTGACCCGGGACAGGGTCCCAACCCTTACGAGCGGTACTTC	CAISDPGQGPNPYERYF
few	TRBV7-9	.	TRBJ2-7	TGTGCCAGCAGCCTCGAACGTGGGTTCGAGCAGTACTTC	CASSLERGFEQYF
few	TRBV6-5	TRBD2	TRBJ2-7	TGTGCCAGCAGTTTGAGCGGGAACCACTACGAGCAGTACTTC	CASSLSGNHYEQYF
.	TRBV5-6	TRBD1	TRBJ1-5	TGTGCCAGCAGCTATTTGGGGGACAGGGGAAGTCAGCCCCAGCATTTT	CASSYLGDRGSQPQHF
.	TRBV27	TRBD2	TRBJ2-3	TGTGCCAGCAGACTGACTAGCGGAAGGTTCACAGATACGCAGTATTTT	CASRLTSGRFTDTQYF
.	TRBV27	.	TRBJ2-6	TGTGCCAGCAGTCTCATCTCTGGGGCCAACGTCCTGACTTTC	CASSLISGANVLTF
.	TRBV5-1	.	TRBJ2-7	TGCGCCAGCAGCTTGAGTTGGGACGAGTCCTACGAGCAGTACTTC	CASSLSWDESYEQYF
once	TRBV25-1	TRBD1	TRBJ1-1	TGTGCCAGCACGACAGGGGGTTTCACTGAAGCTTTCTTT	CASTTGGFTEAFF
.	TRBV30	.	TRBJ1-3	TGTGCCTGGAGAGTAAATTACGCTTTCTCTGGAAACACCATATATTTT	CAWRVNYAFSGNTIYF
few	TRBV19	.	TRBJ1-5	TGTGCCAGTAAAGGCCTCATTAGCAATCAGCCCCAGCATTTT	CASKGLISNQPQHF